This T cell receptor beta chain derives from a study of T cell changes during pregnancy in multiple sclerosis. Here immunoSEQ multiplex PCR was the method, and the copy in TCRdb shows in-frame clones only, minus some. Here the sample spans under 45,000 clones, 85% to 95% being singletons. Germline V gives CDR1 LGHNT, CDR2 FRNRAP. V shed 8 bases and J 0 bases; nucleotides not matched to a gene: 1. The CDR3 totals 13 residues. This TCR came from a female donor with multiple sclerosis, enrolled in a pregnancy study. Sequencing used CD4+ T cells from peripheral blood mononuclear cells, obtained in the third trimester of pregnancy. The chain combines TRBV12-5 with TRBJ2-5; 9 nucleotides agree with TRBD2. Here the CDR3 reads CASIAGDQETQYF. In nucleotides, the CDR3 is TGTGCTAGTATAGCGGGGGACCAAGAGACCCAGTACTTC.